These 21 T cell receptor beta chains share one sample of origin, sequenced in a study of PD-L1 blockade in urothelial cancer. TCRdb's table, derived via immunoSEQ multiplex PCR, lists solely in-frame clones and lacks some. The sample includes 100,000 to 150,000 clones, about 83% seen only once; the top ten take roughly 2.3%. The sample's time point: peripheral blood 6 weeks after treatment start. This material consisted of PBMCs, taken around atezolizumab (anti-PD-L1) treatment. The receptors here all came from a man aged 50 to 60 with urothelial cancer.

This rearrangement joins TRBV10-3 to TRBJ2-1; tentatively, D is TRBD2 (6 bases). This CDR3 has 16 amino acids. Looked up from germline, CDR1 is ENHRY and CDR2 is SYGVKD. V was cut by 7 bases and J by 0 bases, with 16 bases left in between. The CDR3 loop is CAIKPGLPSSYNEQFF. The CDR3 DNA reads TGTGCCATCAAGCCGGGACTCCCGAGCTCCTACAATGAGCAGTTCTTC.

The V and J genes are TRBV7-9 and TRBJ2-1, with D perhaps matching TRBD2 (5 bases). This CDR3 contains 14 residues. Trimming took off 5 bases at V and 9 bases at J, with 17 bases between the two ends. Germline CDR1 reads SEHNR; CDR2 reads FQNEAQ (reference sequence). The CDR3 loop is CASSTSPRSGEQFF. CDR3 bases: TGTGCCAGCAGCACAAGCCCCCGGAGCGGTGAGCAGTTCTTC.

V and J are TRBV30 and TRBJ2-7, with 9 bases lining up with TRBD1. Trimming cost V 4 bases and J 1 base; bases outside gene matches: 5. Germline CDR1 and CDR2: GTSNPN and SVGIG (reference sequence). The CDR3 is made up of 14 amino acids. Here the CDR3 reads CAWKKGTGSYEQYF. CDR3 coding DNA: TGTGCCTGGAAAAAGGGGACAGGGTCCTACGAGCAGTACTTC.

This clone was detected only once. The rearrangement links TRBV7-9 to TRBJ2-3; 12 bases align to TRBD2. The CDR3 length is 15 residues. Germline CDR1 is SEHNR and CDR2 is FQNEAQ (reference sequence). After removal of 5 bases from V and 4 bases from J, the junction contained 4 bases not matched to a gene. As DNA, the CDR3 is TGTGCCAGCAGCATATCTAGCGGGAGGGCAGATACGCAGTATTTT. Translation gives CASSISSGRADTQYF.

The chain couples TRBV2 to TRBJ2-3; TRBD1 matches 12 bases. CDR1 and CDR2 (germline): SNHLY, FYNNEI. The CDR3 sequence is 17 residues long. The J segment lost 1 base and the V segment lost 7 bases, leaving 9 bases of the junction unmatched. CDR3 DNA: TGTGCCAGCAAGGGACAGGGGGCGGGCTGGGGCACAGATACGCAGTATTTT. Amino acid sequence: CASKGQGAGWGTDTQYF.

This chain connects TRBV19 to TRBJ1-5, with D hard to call. CDR1 is LNHDA and CDR2 is SQIVND in the germline V gene (reference sequence). The CDR3 consists of 15 residues. With 3 bases removed from V and 0 bases from J, the gap between germline ends came to 9 bases. The CDR3 nucleotides read TGTGCCAGTAGTATTGCGGGTTTTAGCAATCAGCCCCAGCATTTT. Protein sequence: CASSIAGFSNQPQHF.

This clone was observed at least ten times. The chain carries TRBV7-3 and TRBJ1-1; tentatively, D is TRBD1 (6 bases). The CDR3 is 13 residues long. From germline, CDR1 is SGHTA and CDR2 FQGTGA. The V and J ends lost 2 bases and 11 bases respectively, with 15 bases between them. The CDR3 DNA is TGTGCCAGCAGCTTATACGGTGGGGGCGAGGCTTTCTTT. This translates into CASSLYGGGEAFF.

The chain carries TRBV28 and TRBJ1-1; D is ambiguous. Germline CDR1 MDHEN, CDR2 SYDVKM. Trimming removed 2 bases from V and 3 bases from J, with 7 bases in between. CDR3 length: 13 residues. The CDR3 reads CASSLARYTEAFF. DNA for the CDR3: TGTGCCAGCAGTTTAGCGAGGTACACTGAAGCTTTCTTT.

V is TRBV7-9 and J is TRBJ1-1; 7 bases line up with TRBD1. The length of the CDR3 is 13 residues. Trimming removed 6 bases from V and 11 bases from J; junction bases left unmatched: 12. In germline, CDR1 is SEHNR, CDR2 FQNEAQ (reference sequence). CDR3 residues: CASSQGGVMTAFF. CDR3 in DNA: TGTGCCAGCAGTCAAGGGGGCGTTATGACCGCTTTCTTT.

The rearrangement joins TRBV2 to TRBJ1-2, with D possibly being TRBD1 (6 bases). The V gene lost 7 bases and the J gene lost 2 bases, with 17 bases spanning the gap. The CDR3 is 15 amino acids. CDR1 SNHLY and CDR2 FYNNEI come from the germline V gene. CDR3 in amino acids: CASISGGAENYGYTF. As DNA, the CDR3 is TGTGCCAGCATCAGCGGGGGGGCGGAGAACTATGGCTACACCTTC. Full variable domain (missing parts from reference TRBV2 and TRBJ1-2): EPEVTQTPSHQVTQMGQEVILRCVPISNHLYFYWYRQILGQKVEFLVSFYNNEISEKSEIFDDQFSVERPDGSNFTLKIRSTKLEDSAMYFCASISGGAENYGYTFGSGTRLTVV.

The CDR3 nucleotides are TGTGCCAGCAGAACCCAGGGGGCTCGTTTCGAGCAGTACTTC. This gives the protein CASRTQGARFEQYF. The chain has TRBV28 and TRBJ2-7; TRBD1 matches 8 bases. The germline V gene encodes CDR1 MDHEN and CDR2 SYDVKM. Losses at the gene ends were 6 bases for V and 6 bases for J; bases not matched to a gene: 10. This CDR3 spans 14 amino acids.

The chain is built from TRBV5-1 and TRBJ2-3; 9 bases fit TRBD2. The CDR3 length is 15 residues. The V gene end was trimmed by 3 bases and the J gene end by 0 bases; junction bases not matched to a gene: 2. Germline CDR1 reads SGHRS; CDR2 reads YFSETQ. CDR3 DNA sequence: TGCGCCAGCAGCTCTAGCGGGGCTAGCACAGATACGCAGTATTTT. Translating it yields CASSSSGASTDTQYF.

V is TRBV27 and J is TRBJ2-7; 14 bases map to TRBD2. Germline lookup yields CDR1 MNHEY and CDR2 SMNVEV (reference sequence). J was trimmed by 6 bases and V by 6 bases; bases with no gene match: 13. This CDR3 is 17 amino acids long. As DNA, the CDR3 is TGTGCCAGCAGCACATCAACCGGGACTAGCGGGAGCGGCGAGCAGTACTTC. Amino acids: CASSTSTGTSGSGEQYF.

The rearrangement uses TRBV20-1 and TRBJ1-2; weak D call: TRBD1 (5 bases). The V and J ends lost 6 bases and 6 bases respectively, with 11 bases between them. Germline CDR1 reads DFQATT; CDR2 reads SNEGSKA (reference sequence). This CDR3 comprises 11 residues. The CDR3: CSALGGNGYTF. The CDR3, as DNA: TGCAGTGCCCTGGGGGGAAATGGCTACACCTTC.

The chain carries TRBV30 and TRBJ1-5, with 10 bases identical to TRBD1. CDR3 length: 17 residues. Germline values: CDR1 GTSNPN, CDR2 SVGIG (reference sequence). Losses at the gene ends were 0 bases for V and 7 bases for J; bases not matched to a gene: 12. In nucleotides, the CDR3 is TGTGCCTGGAGTGTATCCCGGACAGGGGGTTCGGAGCAGCCCCAGCATTTT. Its translation: CAWSVSRTGGSEQPQHF.

This chain joins TRBV28 and TRBJ1-1, with a tentative D call TRBD1 (6 bases). Trimming cost V 7 bases and J 5 bases, with 23 bases left between them. The CDR3 is 16 amino acids. Germline-derived CDR1 and CDR2 are MDHEN and SYDVKM. The CDR3 reads CASNFSPQGSVTEAFF. In nucleotides, the CDR3 is TGTGCCAGCAACTTCTCCCCTCAGGGGAGTGTGACTGAAGCTTTCTTT.

The J gene is TRBJ1-1, the V gene TRBV20-1; D not resolved. Trimming removed 5 bases from V and 3 bases from J, with 7 bases in between. Germline V lookup: CDR1 DFQATT, CDR2 SNEGSKA (reference sequence). CDR3 length equals 11 residues. DNA of the CDR3: TGCAGTGCTGGCGGTGACACTGAAGCTTTCTTT. The encoded protein is CSAGGDTEAFF.

This chain joins TRBV28 and TRBJ1-2; possibly TRBD1 for D (5 bases). The V gene lost 2 bases and the J gene lost 6 bases, with 16 bases spanning the gap. Germline CDR1 is MDHEN and CDR2 is SYDVKM. CDR3 size: 15 residues. CDR3 region: CASSLQAPTGDGYTF. The CDR3 DNA follows: TGTGCCAGCAGTTTACAGGCGCCGACGGGGGATGGCTACACCTTC.

The chain links TRBV15 to TRBJ1-3; D possibly corresponds to TRBD1 (5 bases). Germline CDR1 reads LNHNV; CDR2 reads YYDKDF (reference sequence). This CDR3 is built from 15 residues. The V and J ends lost 8 bases and 0 bases respectively, with 14 bases between them. CDR3 protein: CATLTDSISGNTIYF. The DNA for the CDR3 is TGTGCCACCTTGACAGACTCCATCTCTGGAAACACCATATATTTT.

This CDR3 is CASSLVPIGGKETQYF. Written as DNA, the CDR3 is TGTGCCAGCAGCTTGGTTCCCATTGGCGGGAAAGAGACCCAGTACTTC. The chain carries TRBV5-4 and TRBJ2-5; D perhaps matches TRBD2 (6 bases). This CDR3 region has 16 residues. The V and J ends lost 0 bases and 3 bases respectively, with 15 bases between them. Germline V CDR1 and CDR2: SGHNT, YYREEE (reference sequence).

The rearrangement uses TRBV6-6 and TRBJ2-3; 7 nucleotides match TRBD2. The CDR3 contains 16 residues. Per the germline V gene, CDR1 is MNHNY and CDR2 is SVGAGI (reference sequence). V lost 5 bases to trimming and J lost 0 bases; unmatched junction nucleotides: 8. CDR3 DNA: TGTGCCAGCAGTCGAAGCGGGACTTCTAGCACAGATACGCAGTATTTT. Its translation is CASSRSGTSSTDTQYF.